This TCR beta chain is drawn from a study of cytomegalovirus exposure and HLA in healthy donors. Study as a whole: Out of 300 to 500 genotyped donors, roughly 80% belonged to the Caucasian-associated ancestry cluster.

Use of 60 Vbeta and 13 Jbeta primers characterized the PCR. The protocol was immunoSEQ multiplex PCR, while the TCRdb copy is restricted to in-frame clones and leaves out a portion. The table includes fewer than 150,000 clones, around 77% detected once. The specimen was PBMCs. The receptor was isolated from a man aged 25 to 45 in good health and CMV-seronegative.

CDR3 residues: CSANRENIQYF. The CDR3 coding sequence is TGCAGTGCGAACCGGGAGAACATTCAGTACTTC. The chain carries TRBV20-1 and TRBJ2-4; the D gene is possibly TRBD2 (6 bases). Trimming took off 6 bases at V and 7 bases at J, with 10 bases between the two ends. The length of the CDR3 is 11 residues. The V gene's germline CDR1 is DFQATT and CDR2 SNEGSKA (reference sequence).